This T cell receptor (beta chain) was identified during a study of shared clonotypes between healthy human individuals. Study as a whole: Three CD4 naive, three CD4 memory, two CD8 naive and one CD8 memory plate were used per donor.

Whole-study findings and limits: The study found 4.5% to 5% of naive CD4 clonotypes shared across four donors.

Concerning this clone itself: Its antigen is still unknown.

The data were produced by immunoSEQ multiplex PCR, yet TCRdb's version contains in-frame clones alone and is incomplete. The sample has around 510,000 clones; approximately 95% are singletons. Sample: naive CD4+ T cells sorted from blood. Subset defined: CD45RA+ positively selected. This TCR came from a woman aged 25 to 39 in good health.

The CDR3 bases are TGTGCCAGCAGTTCATCACCGGGACAGGGACAGGACACTGAAGCTTTCTTT. It codes for CASSSSPGQGQDTEAFF. The gene calls are TRBV28 and TRBJ1-1; 9 bases are shared with TRBD1. The CDR3 consists of 17 residues. The germline gives CDR1 MDHEN, CDR2 SYDVKM. V gave up 4 bases and J gave up 3 bases; unmatched junction bases: 12.